This TCR beta chain was sequenced in a study of CD8 T cells in Susac syndrome. The overall study: When blood was collected, patients with Susac syndrome were therapy-naive, were taking corticosteroids, or were receiving intravenous immunoglobulin alone.

The CDR3 sequence is 14 residues long. Germline assignment: CDR1 SGHNT and CDR2 YYREEE (reference sequence). The germline V and J ends were trimmed by 0 bases and 5 bases, with 12 bases remaining between them. RNA totalling roughly 0.45 to 1 ug underwent reverse transcription with random hexamers. The TCR beta CDR3 was amplified by immunoSEQ multiplex PCR across 54 Vbeta, 13 Jbeta. TCRdb re-derived calls from the immunoSEQ multiplex PCR reads in MiXCR, one entry per CDR3 protein. Here the sample spans around 110,000 distinct CDR3 sequences, nearly 96% being singletons. The sample comprised CD4+ T cells from PBMCs. The gene calls are TRBV5-4 and TRBJ2-7; D possibly corresponds to TRBD1 (5 bases). This sequence was found in a human donor with Susac syndrome. The CDR3 reads CASSLGEGVHEQYF. DNA for the CDR3: TGTGCCAGCAGCTTGGGGGAAGGGGTCCACGAGCAGTACTTC. Supplemented by reference TRBV5-4 and TRBJ2-7, the full variable domain reads ETGVTQSPTHLIKTRGQQVTLRCSSQSGHNTVSWYQQALGQGPQFIFQYYREEENGRGNFPPRFSGLQFPNYSSELNVNALELDDSALYLCASSLGEGVHEQYFGPGTRLTVT.